This is a list of T cell receptor beta chains from one sample in a study of blood T cell repertoires in COVID-19. The method was immunoSEQ multiplex PCR; TCRdb's version includes in-frame clones alone and lacks a portion of them. This table has more than 85,000 clones, roughly four fifths appearing once. Specimen: peripheral blood. The receptors were sampled from a woman aged 60-75 years with acute or convalescent COVID-19. Both conserved end residues are part of each CDR3. A D gene is named only where the DNA matches it firmly.

V gene	J gene	D gene	CDR3 protein
TRBV5-8	TRBJ2-1	TRBD2	CASSLTTSGADNEQFF
TRBV4-2	TRBJ1-3	NA	CASSQGRALSGNTIYF
TRBV2	TRBJ1-5	NA	CASSPPGGRYQPQHF
TRBV6-2/TRBV6-3	TRBJ2-6	NA	CASSYSIPPPTVHSGANVLTF
TRBV5-1	TRBJ1-4	NA	CASSPAGSTNEKLFF
TRBV5-1	TRBJ2-5	TRBD1	CASSSRGQETQYF
TRBV7-3	TRBJ2-3	TRBD2	CASSFGTSGGSMYF
TRBV7-2	TRBJ2-7	TRBD1	CASSLVSGTGHEQYF
TRBV9	TRBJ1-1	NA	CASSPGPKGTEAFF
TRBV12-5	TRBJ1-2	NA	CASGLSNRVSDGYTF
TRBV20-1	TRBJ1-5	TRBD1	CSASRRTGGGQPQHF
TRBV5-4	TRBJ2-7	NA	CASSLGRSYEQYF
TRBV11-2	TRBJ2-1	TRBD2	CASSYQRGGHEQFF
TRBV2	TRBJ2-2	TRBD1	CASSGQGDGELFF
TRBV12-3/TRBV12-4	TRBJ2-7	NA	CASSLQGSYEQYF
TRBV19	TRBJ2-1	NA	CASRSPGLYNEQFF
TRBV4-1	TRBJ1-5	TRBD1	CASSQTGTGQQPQHF
TRBV20-1	TRBJ1-6	NA	CSASLGAGNSPLHF
TRBV4-3	TRBJ1-1	NA	CASSQASGGAAFF
TRBV28	TRBJ1-1	NA	CASSPPGVNTEAFF
TRBV30	TRBJ2-3	TRBD2	CAWSLASGGGYF
TRBV7-2	TRBJ2-2	NA	CASSPRQTPNTGELFF
TRBV7-2	TRBJ1-4	NA	CASSLKVGRTNEKLFF
TRBV6-5	TRBJ2-1	TRBD2	CASSYTGGPYNEQFF
TRBV5-6	TRBJ1-2	TRBD1	CASSLEGANYGYTF
TRBV9	TRBJ1-2	NA	CASSTRLINYGYTF
TRBV27	TRBJ2-1	TRBD1	CASSPGGPYNEQFF
TRBV7-9	TRBJ1-5	NA	CASSLPPPQPQHF
TRBV7-2	TRBJ2-2	TRBD2	CASSWRGGTGELFF
TRBV4-2	TRBJ1-2	NA	CASSQDAGSYGYTF
TRBV7-2	TRBJ2-3	NA	CASSLGGDTDTQYF
TRBV30	TRBJ2-3	TRBD2	CAWRSVAGAYTQYF
TRBV4-2	TRBJ2-3	TRBD2	CASSLERGGITDTQYF
TRBV2	TRBJ2-7	TRBD2	CASSELAGGYEQYF
TRBV9	TRBJ2-1	TRBD1	CASSARDRGSYNEQFF
TRBV11-3	TRBJ1-3	NA	CASSLPGAGNTIYF
TRBV23-1	TRBJ2-6	TRBD1	CASSQSPGGVSGANVLTF
TRBV4-3	TRBJ1-1	NA	CASSQDWAGVNTEAFF
TRBV28	TRBJ1-1	TRBD1	CASSSQGAEAFF
TRBV12-3/TRBV12-4	TRBJ2-7	NA	CASTQGYEQYF
TRBV5-4	TRBJ1-1	NA	CASSLAGTSNTEAFF
TRBV14	TRBJ1-2	NA	CASSQDRGLDYGYTF
TRBV5-5	TRBJ1-1	TRBD1	CASSVGDRPTEAFF
TRBV14	TRBJ1-4	TRBD1	CASSQDGRGREKLFF
TRBV11-3	TRBJ1-4	NA	CASSFGASSVEKLFF
TRBV9	TRBJ2-3	TRBD2	CASSVSGRSTDTQYF
TRBV7-7	TRBJ2-7	TRBD1	CASSLETGGVRSEQYF
TRBV28	TRBJ2-2	TRBD1	CASSSNEAGGWGELFF
TRBV7-2	TRBJ1-1	NA	CASSLSSGTEAFF
TRBV18	TRBJ2-1	TRBD2	CASSDRLAGGPLEQFF
TRBV19	TRBJ1-1	TRBD1	CASSIEGQGNTEAFF
TRBV3-1/TRBV3-2	TRBJ1-5	NA	CASSQANQPQHF